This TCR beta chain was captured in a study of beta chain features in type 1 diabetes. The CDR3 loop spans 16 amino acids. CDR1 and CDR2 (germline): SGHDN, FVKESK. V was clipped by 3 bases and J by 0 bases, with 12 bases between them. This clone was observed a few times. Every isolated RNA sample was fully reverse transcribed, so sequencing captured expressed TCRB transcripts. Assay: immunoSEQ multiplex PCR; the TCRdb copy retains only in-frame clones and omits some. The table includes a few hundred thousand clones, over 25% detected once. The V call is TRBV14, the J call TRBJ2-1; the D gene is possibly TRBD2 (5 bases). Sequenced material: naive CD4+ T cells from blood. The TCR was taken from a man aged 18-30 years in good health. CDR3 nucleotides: TGTGCCAGCAGCCATAGGACTGCTAGCTCCTACAATGAGCAGTTCTTC. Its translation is CASSHRTASSYNEQFF.